These 9 T cell receptor beta chains came from one sample sequenced in a study of cytomegalovirus exposure and HLA in healthy donors (dated by TCRdb to 2017 to 2019). Libraries came from the immunoSEQ multiplex PCR assay. A mixture of 60 forward primers for TCR Vbeta segments and 13 reverse primers for TCR Jbeta segments was used in the multiplex PCR. TCRdb holds this immuneACCESS table with in-frame rearrangements only. Some clones are missing; in checked studies, unresolved V genes explain under half, and the rest has no known cause. The sample profile shows more than 150,000 clones; roughly 90% of them were found once. The ten largest make up around 0.21% of the sample. Sequenced input: PBMCs. The receptors were sampled from a girl less than two years old in good health and CMV-seronegative.

The chain couples TRBV11-2 to TRBJ1-6; D is possibly TRBD1 (6 bases). Germline V lookup: CDR1 SGHAT, CDR2 FQNNGV. This CDR3 contains 17 residues. The V gene lost 1 base and the J gene lost 10 bases, with 20 bases spanning the gap. The CDR3 protein is CASSLVRGPTGGSPLHF. The CDR3 nucleotides are TGTGCCAGCAGCTTAGTCAGGGGACCCACGGGGGGATCACCCCTCCACTTT.

The chain has TRBV19 and TRBJ2-5, with D possibly being TRBD1 (5 bases). There are 14 residues in the CDR3. Germline CDR1 and CDR2: LNHDA and SQIVND (reference sequence). The germline V and J ends were trimmed by 6 bases and 2 bases, with 13 bases remaining between them. The CDR3 DNA is TGTGCCAGTAGCAGACAGAGAAAACAAGAGACCCAGTACTTC. Amino acids: CASSRQRKQETQYF. Supplemented by reference TRBV19 and TRBJ2-5, the full variable domain reads DGGITQSPKYLFRKEGQNVTLSCEQNLNHDAMYWYRQDPGQGLRLIYYSQIVNDFQKGDIAEGYSVSREKKESFPLTVTSAQKNPTAFYLCASSRQRKQETQYFGPGTRLLVL.

The chain has TRBV5-4 and TRBJ2-1; D gene uncertain. Germline loops: CDR1 SGHNT, CDR2 YYREEE (reference sequence). The CDR3 extends over 13 amino acids. V was cut by 4 bases and J by 2 bases, with 7 bases left in between. The CDR3 bases are TGTGCCAGCAGCCCCGACACCTACAATGAGCAGTTCTTC. Protein: CASSPDTYNEQFF.

V is TRBV19 and J is TRBJ2-7; D is perhaps TRBD2 (7 bases). CDR3 length equals 15 residues. Germline CDR1 and CDR2: LNHDA and SQIVND (reference sequence). V lost 4 bases to trimming and J lost 9 bases, with 22 bases between them. CDR3 DNA: TGTGCCAGTAGTACCCCTGGCGGCGGGAGCAGGGGGCAGTACTTC. Translated, it gives CASSTPGGGSRGQYF.

The chain recombines TRBV29-1 with TRBJ2-7, with D maybe TRBD1 (6 bases). Trimming stripped 6 bases from V and 0 bases from J, with 12 bases between. The CDR3 length is 13 residues. The germline V gene has CDR1 SQVTM and CDR2 ANQGSEA. DNA for the CDR3: TGCAGCGTCGCACAGGACAGCTCCTACGAGCAGTACTTC. It specifies CSVAQDSSYEQYF.

This clone was found once. The chain joins TRBV7-8 to TRBJ2-3, with D possibly matching TRBD2 (6 bases). This CDR3 spans 16 amino acids. Deletions cut 1 base from V and 1 base from J, with 12 bases between. Germline values: CDR1 SGHVS, CDR2 FQNEAQ. The CDR3 coding sequence is TGTGCCAGCAGCTTAGGCCCACTAGCCCGCACAGATACGCAGTATTTT. It encodes CASSLGPLARTDTQYF.

The chain couples TRBV4-1 to TRBJ1-1, with 8 bases lining up with TRBD1. This CDR3 has 14 amino acids. Trimming removed 4 bases from V and 2 bases from J; junction bases left unmatched: 3. Germline V CDR1 and CDR2: MGHRA, YSYEKL. The CDR3 nucleotides read TGCGCCAGCAGCCGGGACAGGAGAAACACTGAAGCTTTCTTT. Protein: CASSRDRRNTEAFF.

This clone has just a few counts. The chain has TRBV11-3 and TRBJ2-1, with 7 positions matching TRBD1. CDR1 SGHNT and CDR2 YENEEA come from the germline V gene. The CDR3 has 15 amino acids. V lost 5 bases to trimming and J lost 3 bases; unmatched junction nucleotides: 7. CDR3 residues: CASSVRDSLYNEQFF. The DNA for the CDR3 is TGTGCCAGCAGCGTCCGGGACAGCCTCTACAATGAGCAGTTCTTC.

V is TRBV19 and J is TRBJ2-5; TRBD2 might be the D (6 bases). The assigned J gene may be wrong: the sequence end matches TRBJ2-7 better. Germline lookup yields CDR1 LNHDA and CDR2 SQIVND (reference sequence). The CDR3 covers 14 residues. The CDR3 DNA sequence: TGTGCCACCGCGGGACCAACCGGTACTTACGAGCAGTACTTC. Amino acids: CATAGPTGTYEQYF.